This T cell receptor (beta chain) was captured in a study of regulatory T cells in long-lasting Graves disease. Per germline, CDR1 SGHNT and CDR2 YYREEE (reference sequence). CDR3 length: 13 residues. The V end was cut by 0 bases, the J end by 8 bases, with 11 bases between. According to the study, TCR beta libraries were built with iRepertoire HTBI primers and CDR3-region Arm-PCR. TCRdb used MiXCR to reprocess the multiplex PCR reads, holding one entry per CDR3 protein. The sample consists of about 220,000 distinct CDR3 sequences, around 17% of them appearing once. Regarding time point: newly diagnosed GD, antithyroid drugs for less than 3 months. After RNA was extracted from PBMCs, the TCR library was made from it. This clonotype appeared many times.

The source is a female donor with Graves disease. The V gene is TRBV5-4, the J gene TRBJ1-1; D is undetermined. Sequenced material: peripheral blood mononuclear cells (PBMCs), taken at new diagnosis, from a patient treated with antithyroid drugs. The CDR3: CASSLDLRREAFF. The CDR3 coding sequence is TGTGCCAGCAGCTTGGACCTCCGTCGGGAAGCTTTCTTT. The entire variable domain, with the rest obtained from reference TRBV5-4 and TRBJ1-1, is as follows: ETGVTQSPTHLIKTRGQQVTLRCSSQSGHNTVSWYQQALGQGPQFIFQYYREEENGRGNFPPRFSGLQFPNYSSELNVNALELDDSALYLCASSLDLRREAFFGQGTRLTVV.